This T cell receptor beta chain was sequenced in a study of blood T cell repertoires in COVID-19. In the study overall: Specimens from acute and convalescent COVID-19 originated in the United States, Italy and Spain. The analysed material was cDNA or gDNA that came from T cells, B-cell-depleted T cells, or PBMCs.

Per the original methods: Amplified reference gene primers provided the basis for estimating nucleated cell counts. Profiled with immunoSEQ multiplex PCR; TCRdb holds only in-frame clones, not every one. V and J calls and clone size are those listed in that table; D and trimming were worked out from the DNA. The sample lists roughly 92,000 clones; nearly 90% were seen once. Germline loops: CDR1 SGHDT, CDR2 YYEEEE. J gave up 5 bases and V 4 bases, and 7 bases lay outside the gene matches. The CDR3 has 14 amino acids. The sample taken for sequencing was peripheral blood. This chain connects TRBV5-6 to TRBJ2-5; TRBD1 agrees at 8 bases. This clonotype originated in a woman of 80 years or more with active or convalescent COVID-19. The CDR3 DNA is TGTGCCAGCAGCAGTAGGACAGGGAGGGAGACCCAGTACTTC. Translated, it gives CASSSRTGRETQYF. Looking up the rest from reference TRBV5-6 and TRBJ2-5 gives the full variable domain: DAGVTQSPTHLIKTRGQQVTLRCSPKSGHDTVSWYQQALGQGPQFIFQYYEEEERQRGNFPDRFSGHQFPNYSSELNVNALLLGDSALYLCASSSRTGRETQYFGPGTRLLVL.